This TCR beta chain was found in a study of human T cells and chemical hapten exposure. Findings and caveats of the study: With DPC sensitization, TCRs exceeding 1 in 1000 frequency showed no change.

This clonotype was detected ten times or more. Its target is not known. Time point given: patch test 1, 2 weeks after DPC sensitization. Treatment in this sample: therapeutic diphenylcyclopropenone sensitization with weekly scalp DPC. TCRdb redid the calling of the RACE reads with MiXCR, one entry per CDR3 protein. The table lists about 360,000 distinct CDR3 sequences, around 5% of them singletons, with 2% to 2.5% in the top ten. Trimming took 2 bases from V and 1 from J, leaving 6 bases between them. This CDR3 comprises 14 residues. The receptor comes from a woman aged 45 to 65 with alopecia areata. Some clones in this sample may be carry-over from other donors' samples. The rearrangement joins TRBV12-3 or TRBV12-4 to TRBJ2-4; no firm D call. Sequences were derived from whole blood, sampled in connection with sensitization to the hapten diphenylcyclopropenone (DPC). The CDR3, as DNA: TGTGCCAGCAGTTTACCGGTGGCCAAAAACATTCAGTACTTC. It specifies CASSLPVAKNIQYF.